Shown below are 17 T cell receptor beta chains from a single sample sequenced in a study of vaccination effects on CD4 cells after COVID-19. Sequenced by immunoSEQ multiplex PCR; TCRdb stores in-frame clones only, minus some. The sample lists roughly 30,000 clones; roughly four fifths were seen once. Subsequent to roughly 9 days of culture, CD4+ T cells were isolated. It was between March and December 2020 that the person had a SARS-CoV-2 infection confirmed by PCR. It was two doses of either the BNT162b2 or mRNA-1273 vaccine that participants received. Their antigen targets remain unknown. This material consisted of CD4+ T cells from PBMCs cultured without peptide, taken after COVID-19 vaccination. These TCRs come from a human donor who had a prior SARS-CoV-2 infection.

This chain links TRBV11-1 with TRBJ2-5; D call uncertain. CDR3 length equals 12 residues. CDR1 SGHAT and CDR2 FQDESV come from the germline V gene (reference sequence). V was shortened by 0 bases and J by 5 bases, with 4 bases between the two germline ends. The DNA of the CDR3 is TGTGCCAGCAGCTTAGCCGGGGAGACCCAGTACTTC. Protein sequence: CASSLAGETQYF.

CDR3 amino acids: CASSLEPLQTQYF. DNA of the CDR3: TGTGCCAGCAGCTTAGAACCCCTCCAGACCCAGTACTTC. The chain carries TRBV7-8 and TRBJ2-5; D gene unclear. V gave up 1 base and J gave up 6 bases, with 9 bases separating them. This CDR3 is built from 13 residues. CDR1 and CDR2 from the germline V gene are SGHVS and FQNEAQ.

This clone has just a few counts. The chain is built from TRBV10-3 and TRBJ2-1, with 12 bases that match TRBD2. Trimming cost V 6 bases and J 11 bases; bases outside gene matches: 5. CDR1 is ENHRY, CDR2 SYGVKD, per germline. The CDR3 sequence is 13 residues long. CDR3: CAISLGTSGQQFF. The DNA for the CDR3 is TGTGCCATCAGCCTTGGGACTAGCGGGCAGCAGTTCTTC.

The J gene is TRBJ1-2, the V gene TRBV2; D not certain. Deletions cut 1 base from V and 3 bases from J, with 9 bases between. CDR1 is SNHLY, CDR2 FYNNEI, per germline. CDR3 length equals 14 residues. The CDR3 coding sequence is TGTGCCAGCAGTGAAGAAATGGTTTACTATGGCTACACCTTC. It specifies CASSEEMVYYGYTF.

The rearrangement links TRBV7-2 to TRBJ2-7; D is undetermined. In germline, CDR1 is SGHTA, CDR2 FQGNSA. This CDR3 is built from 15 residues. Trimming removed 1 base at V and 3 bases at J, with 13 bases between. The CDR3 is CASSLDPGAYYEQYF. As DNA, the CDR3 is TGTGCCAGCAGCTTAGATCCAGGCGCTTACTACGAGCAGTACTTC. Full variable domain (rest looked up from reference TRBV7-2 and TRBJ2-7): GAGVSQSPSNKVTEKGKDVELRCDPISGHTALYWYRQSLGQGLEFLIYFQGNSAPDKSGLPSDRFSAERTGGSVSTLTIQRTQQEDSAVYLCASSLDPGAYYEQYFGPGTRLTVT.

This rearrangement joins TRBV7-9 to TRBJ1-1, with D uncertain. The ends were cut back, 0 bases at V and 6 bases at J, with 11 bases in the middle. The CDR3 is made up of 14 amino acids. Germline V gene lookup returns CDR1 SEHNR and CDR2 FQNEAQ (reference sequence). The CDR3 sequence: CASSLAAGFAEAFF. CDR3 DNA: TGTGCCAGCAGCTTAGCGGCGGGGTTTGCTGAAGCTTTCTTT.

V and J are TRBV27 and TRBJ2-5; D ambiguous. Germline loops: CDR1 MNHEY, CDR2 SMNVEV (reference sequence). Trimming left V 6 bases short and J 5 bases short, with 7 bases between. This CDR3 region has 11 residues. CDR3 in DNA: TGTGCCAGCAGCCCCCGGGAGACCCAGTACTTC. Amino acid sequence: CASSPRETQYF.

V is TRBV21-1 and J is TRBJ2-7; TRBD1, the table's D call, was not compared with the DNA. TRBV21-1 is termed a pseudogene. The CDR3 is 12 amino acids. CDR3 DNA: TGTGCCAGCAGCAAAGGACAGTACGAGCAGTACTTC. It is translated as CASSKGQYEQYF.

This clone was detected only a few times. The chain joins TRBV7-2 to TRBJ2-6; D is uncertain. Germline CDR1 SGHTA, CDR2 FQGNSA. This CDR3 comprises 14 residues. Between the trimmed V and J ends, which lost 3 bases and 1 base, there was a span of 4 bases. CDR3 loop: CASSFFSGANVLTF. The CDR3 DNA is TGTGCCAGCAGCTTTTTTTCTGGGGCCAACGTCCTGACTTTC.

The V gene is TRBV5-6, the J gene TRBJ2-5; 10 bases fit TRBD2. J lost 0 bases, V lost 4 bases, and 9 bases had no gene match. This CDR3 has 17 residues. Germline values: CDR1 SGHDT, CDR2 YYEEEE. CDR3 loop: CASSVVGSGGYQETQYF. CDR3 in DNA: TGTGCCAGCAGCGTAGTGGGTAGCGGGGGGTACCAAGAGACCCAGTACTTC.

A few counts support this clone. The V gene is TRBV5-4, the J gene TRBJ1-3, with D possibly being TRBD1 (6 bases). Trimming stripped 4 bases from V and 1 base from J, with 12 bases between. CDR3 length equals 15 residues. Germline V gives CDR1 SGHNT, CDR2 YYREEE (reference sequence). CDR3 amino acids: CASSPGGGSGNTIYF. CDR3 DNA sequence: TGTGCCAGCAGCCCCGGAGGGGGATCTGGAAACACCATATATTTT.

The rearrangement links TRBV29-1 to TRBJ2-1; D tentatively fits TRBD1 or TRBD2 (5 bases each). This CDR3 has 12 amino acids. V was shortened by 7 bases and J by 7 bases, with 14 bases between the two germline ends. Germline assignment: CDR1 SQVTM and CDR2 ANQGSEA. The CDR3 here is CSAGTPGNEQFF. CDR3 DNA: TGCAGCGCCGGGACCCCTGGGAATGAGCAGTTCTTC.

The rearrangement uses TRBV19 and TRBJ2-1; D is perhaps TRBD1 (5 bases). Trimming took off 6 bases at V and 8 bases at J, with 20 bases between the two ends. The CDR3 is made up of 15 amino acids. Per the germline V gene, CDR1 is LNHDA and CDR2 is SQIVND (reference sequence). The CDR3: CASRNRGRVSDEQFF. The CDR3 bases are TGTGCCAGTAGGAATCGCGGCAGGGTCAGTGATGAGCAGTTCTTC.

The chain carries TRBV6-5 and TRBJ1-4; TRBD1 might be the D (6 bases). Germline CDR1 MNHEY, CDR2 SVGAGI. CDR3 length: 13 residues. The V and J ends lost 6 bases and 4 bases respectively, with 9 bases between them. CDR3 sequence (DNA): TGTGCCAGCAGCAGGACAGTTAATGAAAAACTGTTTTTT. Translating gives CASSRTVNEKLFF.

CDR3 nucleotides: TGCGCCAGCAGCCGTGGGCAGGGGGCTTGGAATGAGCAGTTCTTC. Protein: CASSRGQGAWNEQFF. The rearrangement links TRBV4-1 to TRBJ2-1; 8 bases agree with TRBD1. The CDR3 covers 15 residues. Germline V gene sequence: CDR1 MGHRA, CDR2 YSYEKL. J lost 7 bases, V lost 4 bases, and 9 bases had no gene match.

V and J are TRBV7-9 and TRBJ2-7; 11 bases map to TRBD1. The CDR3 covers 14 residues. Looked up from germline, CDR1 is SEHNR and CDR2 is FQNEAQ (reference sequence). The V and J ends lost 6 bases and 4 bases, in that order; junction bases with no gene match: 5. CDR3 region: CASSRTGGVYEQYF. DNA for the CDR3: TGTGCCAGCAGTCGGACAGGGGGCGTTTACGAGCAGTACTTC.

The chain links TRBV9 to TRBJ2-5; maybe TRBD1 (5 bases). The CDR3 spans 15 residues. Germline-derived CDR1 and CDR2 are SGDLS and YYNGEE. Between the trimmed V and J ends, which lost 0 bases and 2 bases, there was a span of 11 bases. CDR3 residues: CASSVAPAGQETQYF. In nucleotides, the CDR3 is TGTGCCAGCAGCGTAGCTCCGGCAGGGCAAGAGACCCAGTACTTC.